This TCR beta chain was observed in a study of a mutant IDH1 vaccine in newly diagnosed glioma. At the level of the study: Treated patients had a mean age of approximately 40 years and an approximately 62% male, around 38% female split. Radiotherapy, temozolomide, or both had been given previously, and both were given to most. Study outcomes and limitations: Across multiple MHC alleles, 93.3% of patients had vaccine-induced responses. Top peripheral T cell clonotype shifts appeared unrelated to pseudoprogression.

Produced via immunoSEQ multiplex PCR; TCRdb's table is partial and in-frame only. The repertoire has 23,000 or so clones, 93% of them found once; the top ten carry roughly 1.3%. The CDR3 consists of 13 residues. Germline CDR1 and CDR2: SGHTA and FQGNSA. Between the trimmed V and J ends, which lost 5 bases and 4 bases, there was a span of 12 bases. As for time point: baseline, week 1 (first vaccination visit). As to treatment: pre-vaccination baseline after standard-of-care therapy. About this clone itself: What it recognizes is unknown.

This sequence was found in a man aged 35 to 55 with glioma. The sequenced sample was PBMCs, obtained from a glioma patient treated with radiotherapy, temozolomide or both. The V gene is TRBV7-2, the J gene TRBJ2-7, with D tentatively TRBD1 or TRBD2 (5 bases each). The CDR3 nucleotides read TGTGCCAGCAGCCCTCGGTGGGGGTACGAGCAGTACTTC. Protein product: CASSPRWGYEQYF.